This T cell receptor beta chain appears in the sequencing data of a study of blood T cell repertoires in COVID-19. Across the whole study: Samples representing acute and convalescent COVID-19 were sourced from the United States, Italy and Spain.

This clone showed up just a few times. This table comes from immunoSEQ multiplex PCR, and its TCRdb copy is limited to in-frame clones, with some not included. The sample has under 200,000 clones, about 85% seen once; the top ten hold 4.5% to 5%. Germline V gene lookup returns CDR1 LGHDT and CDR2 YNNKEL (reference sequence). V shed 5 bases and J shed 3 bases, with 14 bases lying between them. CDR3 length: 14 residues. Material: peripheral blood. The V gene is TRBV3-1 (or the pseudogene TRBV3-2), the J gene TRBJ2-7; the D gene is possibly TRBD2 (6 bases). The receptor was isolated from a woman at least 80 years old with acute or convalescent COVID-19. CDR3 DNA: TGTGCCAGCAGCTCTAGACTAGATAGCTACGAGCAGTACTTC. This codes for CASSSRLDSYEQYF.